These 12 T cell receptor beta chains were sequenced from one sample in a study of blood T cell repertoires in COVID-19. Libraries were prepared by immunoSEQ multiplex PCR; TCRdb keeps only in-frame clonotypes and omits some of them. The table lists 270,000 or so clones, around 88% of them singletons. Specimen: peripheral blood. Source of these receptors: a man aged 40-49 years with acute or convalescent COVID-19.

In its sample, this clone was seen a few times. CDR3 loop: CATSLNEESPLHF. DNA of the CDR3: TGTGCCACCTCGCTTAACGAGGAGTCACCCCTCCACTTT. This chain links TRBV3-1 (or the pseudogene TRBV3-2) with TRBJ1-6; no reliable D call. CDR1 is LGHDT, CDR2 YNNKEL, per germline (reference sequence). Trimming left V 10 bases short and J 10 bases short, with 17 bases between. This CDR3 region has 13 residues.

The chain links TRBV3-1 (or the pseudogene TRBV3-2) to TRBJ2-7; D not resolved. CDR3 length: 17 amino acids. Germline V lookup: CDR1 LGHDT, CDR2 YNNKEL (reference sequence). V shed 1 base and J shed 7 bases, with 23 bases lying between them. This CDR3 reads CASSQGPLTSPYGEQYF. The DNA for the CDR3 is TGTGCCAGCAGCCAAGGCCCTTTGACAAGCCCTTACGGAGAGCAGTACTTC.

This clone appeared a few times. The rearrangement links TRBV29-1 to TRBJ1-1, with 8 bases matching TRBD1. Germline lookup yields CDR1 SQVTM and CDR2 ANQGSEA. The CDR3 runs 17 residues. Trimming removed 4 bases from V and 0 bases from J; junction bases left unmatched: 13. The CDR3 DNA follows: TGCAGCGTTGCTCAGGGGGCAGGGGGTAATATGAACACTGAAGCTTTCTTT. Encoded protein: CSVAQGAGGNMNTEAFF. The whole variable domain, remainder taken from reference TRBV29-1 and TRBJ1-1, is SAVISQKPSRDICQRGTSLTIQCQVDSQVTMMFWYRQQPGQSLTLIATANQGSEATYESGFVIDKFPISRPNLTFSTLTVSNMSPEDSSIYLCSVAQGAGGNMNTEAFFGQGTRLTVV.

Remarks on this clone: Relative to the germline gene, one junction end is altered; a read error may explain this. Other DNA sequences from this sample encode an identical CDR3 as well. The CDR3 nucleotides are TGTGCCAGCAGCTTAGGGGCTAGCACCGATACGCAGTATTTT. Protein product: CASSLGASTDTQYF. The V call is TRBV11-3, the J call TRBJ2-3; D may be TRBD2 (5 bases). CDR3 size: 14 residues. CDR1 is SGHNT and CDR2 is YENEEA in the germline V gene.

The chain carries TRBV7-2 and TRBJ2-1, with 9 bases aligning to TRBD2. Germline-derived CDR1 and CDR2 are SGHTA and FQGNSA. Trimming cost V 5 bases and J 5 bases; bases outside gene matches: 10. CDR3 length: 16 amino acids. CDR3 sequence reads: CASSRSLAGGHNEQFF. In DNA, the CDR3 is TGTGCCAGCAGCCGCTCGCTGGCGGGGGGGCACAATGAGCAGTTCTTC.

The chain couples TRBV13 to TRBJ2-1, with 10 bases that match TRBD1. The V gene's germline CDR1 is PRHDT and CDR2 FYEKMQ (reference sequence). V lost 5 bases, J lost 3 bases, and 7 bases stayed unmatched. CDR3 length equals 16 residues. In DNA form, the CDR3 reads TGTGCCAGCAGCCAACGGGACAGGGGTGTCTACAATGAGCAGTTCTTC. Protein sequence: CASSQRDRGVYNEQFF.

The rearrangement links TRBV11-2 to TRBJ1-1; TRBD1 agrees at 9 bases. This CDR3 is 14 amino acids long. Germline V gene sequence: CDR1 SGHAT, CDR2 FQNNGV. With 7 bases clipped from V and 3 bases from J, the junction kept 6 bases outside the gene matches. The CDR3 nucleotides read TGTGCCAGCAAGGCACAGGGGGCGTACACTGAAGCTTTCTTT. Protein sequence: CASKAQGAYTEAFF.

The chain uses TRBV5-1 and TRBJ1-1, with TRBD1 identical over 9 bases. The germline CDR1 and CDR2 sequences are SGHRS and YFSETQ. The trim removed 1 base at V and 3 bases at J, leaving 4 bases unmatched. This CDR3 comprises 15 residues. The CDR3 nucleotides read TGCGCCAGCAGCTTGTGGACAGGGGACGACACTGAAGCTTTCTTT. Translating gives CASSLWTGDDTEAFF.

This sequence joins TRBV19 and TRBJ1-4; D is unclear. Trimming stripped 8 bases from V and 7 bases from J, with 11 bases between. The germline V gene encodes CDR1 LNHDA and CDR2 SQIVND (reference sequence). This CDR3 is built from 12 residues. For the CDR3, the DNA is TGTGCCAGTGGAGGTCCGGGTGAAAAACTGTTTTTT. Amino acids: CASGGPGEKLFF.

This clone has a handful of counts. The chain combines TRBV6-6 with TRBJ1-4, with 7 bases matching TRBD1. The CDR3 totals 13 residues. J lost 8 bases, V lost 7 bases, and 7 bases had no gene match. The germline V gene encodes CDR1 MNHNY and CDR2 SVGAGI (reference sequence). As DNA, the CDR3 is TGTGCCAGCAAAAGGGGGCTAGGAGAAAAACTGTTTTTT. Its translation: CASKRGLGEKLFF.

This chain joins TRBV6-5 and TRBJ2-1, with D possibly being TRBD2 (5 bases). The CDR3 totals 15 residues. V was trimmed by 7 bases and J by 0 bases, leaving 13 bases between them. The germline CDR1 and CDR2 sequences are MNHEY and SVGAGI. CDR3 sequence: CASIGPTSSYNEQFF. CDR3 nucleotides: TGTGCCAGCATTGGGCCAACTAGCTCCTACAATGAGCAGTTCTTC.

The V gene is TRBV11-2, the J gene TRBJ1-1; 8 bases are a match to TRBD1. Germline V gene sequence: CDR1 SGHAT, CDR2 FQNNGV. The CDR3 is made up of 13 amino acids. After removal of 3 bases from V and 10 bases from J, the junction contained 7 bases not matched to a gene. CDR3 bases: TGTGCCAGCAGCTTTACAGGGGGAGCTGGAGCTTTCTTT. As protein: CASSFTGGAGAFF.